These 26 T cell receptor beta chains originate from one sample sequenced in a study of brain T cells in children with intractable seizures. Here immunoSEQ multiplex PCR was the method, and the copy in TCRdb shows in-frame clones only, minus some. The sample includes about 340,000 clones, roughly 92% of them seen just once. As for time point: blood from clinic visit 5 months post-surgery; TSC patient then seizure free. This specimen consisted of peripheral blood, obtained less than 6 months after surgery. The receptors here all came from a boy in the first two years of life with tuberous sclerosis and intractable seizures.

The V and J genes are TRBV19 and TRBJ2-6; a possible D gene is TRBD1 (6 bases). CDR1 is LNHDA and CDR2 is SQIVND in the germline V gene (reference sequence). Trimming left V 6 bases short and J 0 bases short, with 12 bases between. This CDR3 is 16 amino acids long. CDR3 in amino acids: CASRTGSGSGANVLTF. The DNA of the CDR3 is TGTGCCAGTAGGACAGGTTCGGGCTCTGGGGCCAACGTCCTGACTTTC.

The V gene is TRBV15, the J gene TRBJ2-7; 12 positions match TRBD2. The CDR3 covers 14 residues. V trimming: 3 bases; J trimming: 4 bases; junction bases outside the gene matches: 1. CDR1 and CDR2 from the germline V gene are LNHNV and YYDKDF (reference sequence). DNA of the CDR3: TGTGCCACCAGCAGGACTAGCGGGAGTTACGAGCAGTACTTC. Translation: CATSRTSGSYEQYF.

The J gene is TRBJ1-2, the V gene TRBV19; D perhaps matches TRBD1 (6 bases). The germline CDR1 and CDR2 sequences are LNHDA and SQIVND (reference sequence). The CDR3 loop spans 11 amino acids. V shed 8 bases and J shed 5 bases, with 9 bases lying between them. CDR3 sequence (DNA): TGTGCCAGTGGTCAGGGGTATGGCTACACCTTC. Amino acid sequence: CASGQGYGYTF.

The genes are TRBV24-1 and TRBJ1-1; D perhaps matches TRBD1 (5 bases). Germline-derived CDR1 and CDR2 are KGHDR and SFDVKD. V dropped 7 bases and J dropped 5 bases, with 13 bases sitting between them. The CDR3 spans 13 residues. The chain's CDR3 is CATRDSSKTEAFF. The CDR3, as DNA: TGTGCCACCAGAGACAGTTCGAAGACTGAAGCTTTCTTT.

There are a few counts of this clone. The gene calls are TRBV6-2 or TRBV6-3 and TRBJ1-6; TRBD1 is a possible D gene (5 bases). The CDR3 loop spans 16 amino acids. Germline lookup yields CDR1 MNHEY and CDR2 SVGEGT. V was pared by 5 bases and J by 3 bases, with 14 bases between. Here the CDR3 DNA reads TGTGCCAGCAGTGATACAGGCTCCGTCTATAATTCACCCCTCCACTTT. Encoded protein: CASSDTGSVYNSPLHF.

This chain's CDR3 is CASSPPGGSGNTIYF. In nucleotides, the CDR3 is TGTGCCAGCAGCCCCCCGGGAGGGTCTGGAAACACCATATATTTT. The J gene is TRBJ1-3, the V gene TRBV7-2, with D uncertain. Germline assignment: CDR1 SGHTA and CDR2 FQGNSA. The length of the CDR3 is 15 residues. Between the trimmed V and J ends, which lost 5 bases and 1 base, there was a span of 12 bases.

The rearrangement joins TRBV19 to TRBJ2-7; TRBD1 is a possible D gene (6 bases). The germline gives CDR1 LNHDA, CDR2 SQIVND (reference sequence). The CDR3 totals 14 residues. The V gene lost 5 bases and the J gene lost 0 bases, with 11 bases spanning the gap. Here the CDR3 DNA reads TGTGCCAGTAGTCCTCCGGGACACTCCTACGAGCAGTACTTC. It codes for CASSPPGHSYEQYF.

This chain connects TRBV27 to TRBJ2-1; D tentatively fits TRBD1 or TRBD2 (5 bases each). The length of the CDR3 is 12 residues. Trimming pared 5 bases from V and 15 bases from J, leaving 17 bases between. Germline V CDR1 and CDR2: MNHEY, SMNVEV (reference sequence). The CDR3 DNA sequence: TGTGCCAGCAGTCTCCGGACTGGGGCCTTGTTCTTC. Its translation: CASSLRTGALFF.

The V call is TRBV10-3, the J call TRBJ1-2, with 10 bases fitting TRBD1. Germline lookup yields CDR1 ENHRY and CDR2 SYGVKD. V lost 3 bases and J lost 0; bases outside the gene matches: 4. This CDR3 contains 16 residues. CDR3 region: CAISDDRGLANYGYTF. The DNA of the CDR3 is TGTGCCATCAGTGATGACAGGGGGCTAGCTAACTATGGCTACACCTTC.

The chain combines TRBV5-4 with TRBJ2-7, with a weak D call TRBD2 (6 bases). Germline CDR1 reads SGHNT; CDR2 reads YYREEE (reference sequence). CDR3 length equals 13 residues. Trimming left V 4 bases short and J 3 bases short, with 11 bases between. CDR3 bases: TGTGCCAGCAGCCGGGACTCCGACTACGAGCAGTACTTC. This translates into CASSRDSDYEQYF.

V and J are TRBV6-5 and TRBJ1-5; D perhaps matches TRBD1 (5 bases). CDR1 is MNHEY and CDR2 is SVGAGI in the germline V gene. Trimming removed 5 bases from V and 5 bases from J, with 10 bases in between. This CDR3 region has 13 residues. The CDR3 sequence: CASSHLGHQPQHF. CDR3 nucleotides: TGTGCCAGCAGTCACCTGGGGCATCAGCCCCAGCATTTT.

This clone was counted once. As DNA, the CDR3 is TGCGCCAGCAGCCAAGAACTTTTAGGGGCGAACACTGAAGCTTTCTTT. As protein: CASSQELLGANTEAFF. The chain joins TRBV4-1 to TRBJ1-1; weak D call: TRBD1 (5 bases). CDR1 MGHRA and CDR2 YSYEKL come from the germline V gene. The CDR3 has 16 residues. Trimming pared 0 bases from V and 1 base from J, leaving 12 bases between.

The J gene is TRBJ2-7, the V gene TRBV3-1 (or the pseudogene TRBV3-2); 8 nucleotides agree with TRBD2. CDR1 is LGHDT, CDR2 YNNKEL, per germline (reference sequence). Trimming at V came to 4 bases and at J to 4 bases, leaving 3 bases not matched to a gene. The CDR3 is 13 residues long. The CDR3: CASSPREGYEQYF. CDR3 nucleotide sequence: TGTGCCAGCAGCCCCCGGGAGGGGTACGAGCAGTACTTC.

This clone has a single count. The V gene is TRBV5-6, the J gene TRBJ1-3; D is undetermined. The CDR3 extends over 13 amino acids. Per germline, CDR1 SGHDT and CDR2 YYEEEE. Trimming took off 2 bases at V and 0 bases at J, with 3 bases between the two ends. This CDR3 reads CASSLGSGNTIYF. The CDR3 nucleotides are TGTGCCAGCAGCTTAGGCTCTGGAAACACCATATATTTT.

The DNA for the CDR3 is TGTGCCAGCAGTGATAGGCCAGCGGAGTTCCAAGAGACCCAGTACTTC. This sequence encodes CASSDRPAEFQETQYF. The J gene is TRBJ2-5, the V gene TRBV6-1, with D tentatively TRBD2 (5 bases). From germline, CDR1 is MNHNS and CDR2 SASEGT. This CDR3 has 16 amino acids. Between the trimmed V and J ends, which lost 3 bases and 1 base, there was a span of 15 bases.

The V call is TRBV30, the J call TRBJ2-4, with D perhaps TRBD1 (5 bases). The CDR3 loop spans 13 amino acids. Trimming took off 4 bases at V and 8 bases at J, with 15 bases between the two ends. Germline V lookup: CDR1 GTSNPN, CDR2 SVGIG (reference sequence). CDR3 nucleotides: TGTGCCTGGACCTCCCAGGGTGCGGACATTCAGTACTTC. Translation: CAWTSQGADIQYF.

The CDR3, as DNA: TGTGCCAGCAGCTCGGACGGAGGGAACACCGGGGAGCTGTTTTTT. Protein: CASSSDGGNTGELFF. The chain is built from TRBV7-3 and TRBJ2-2, with D possibly TRBD2 on 5 matching bases. V lost 4 bases to trimming and J lost 1 base, with 10 bases between them. The CDR3 contains 15 residues. From germline, CDR1 is SGHTA and CDR2 FQGTGA.

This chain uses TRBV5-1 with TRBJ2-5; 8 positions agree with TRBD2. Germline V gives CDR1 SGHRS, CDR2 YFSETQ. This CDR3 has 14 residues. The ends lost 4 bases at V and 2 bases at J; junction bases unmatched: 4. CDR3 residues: CASSGEREQETQYF. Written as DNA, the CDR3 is TGCGCCAGCAGCGGGGAGCGGGAGCAAGAGACCCAGTACTTC.

The CDR3 DNA follows: TGTGCCAGCAGCTTAGATGTGGGGCATCAGCCCCAGCATTTT. Its translation: CASSLDVGHQPQHF. The V call is TRBV7-9, the J call TRBJ1-5; perhaps TRBD1 as D (5 bases). The ends were cut back, 1 base at V and 5 bases at J, with 9 bases in the middle. The CDR3 length is 14 residues. CDR1 SEHNR and CDR2 FQNEAQ come from the germline V gene (reference sequence).

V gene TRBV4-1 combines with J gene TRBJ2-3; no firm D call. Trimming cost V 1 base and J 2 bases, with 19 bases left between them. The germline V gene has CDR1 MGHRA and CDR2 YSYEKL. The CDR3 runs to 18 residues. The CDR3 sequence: CASSQVFVPPHLTDTQYF. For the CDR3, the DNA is TGCGCCAGCAGCCAAGTTTTTGTCCCCCCACACCTCACAGATACGCAGTATTTT.

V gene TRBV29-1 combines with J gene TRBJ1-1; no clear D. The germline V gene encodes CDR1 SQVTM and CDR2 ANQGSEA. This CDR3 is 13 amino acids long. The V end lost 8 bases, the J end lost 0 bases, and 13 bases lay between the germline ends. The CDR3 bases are TGCAGCCCGTTGGCGGACTTGAACACTGAAGCTTTCTTT. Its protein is CSPLADLNTEAFF.

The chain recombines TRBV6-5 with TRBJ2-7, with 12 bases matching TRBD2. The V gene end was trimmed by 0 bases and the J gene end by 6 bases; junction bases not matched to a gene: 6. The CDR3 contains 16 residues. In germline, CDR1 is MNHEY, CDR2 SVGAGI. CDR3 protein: CASSYSSSGGVGEQYF. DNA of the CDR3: TGTGCCAGCAGTTACTCCTCTAGCGGGGGGGTAGGCGAGCAGTACTTC.

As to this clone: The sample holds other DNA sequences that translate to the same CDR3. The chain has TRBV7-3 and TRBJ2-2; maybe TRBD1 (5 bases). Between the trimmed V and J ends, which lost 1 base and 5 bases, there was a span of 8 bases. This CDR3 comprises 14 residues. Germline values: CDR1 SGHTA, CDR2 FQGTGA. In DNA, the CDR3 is TGTGCCAGCAGCTTAAGCGCAGGGACCGGGGAGCTGTTTTTT. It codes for CASSLSAGTGELFF.

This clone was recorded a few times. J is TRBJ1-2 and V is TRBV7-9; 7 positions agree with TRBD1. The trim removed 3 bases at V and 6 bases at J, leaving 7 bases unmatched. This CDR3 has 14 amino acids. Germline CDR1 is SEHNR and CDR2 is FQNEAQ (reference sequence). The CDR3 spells CASSFKGAIHGYTF. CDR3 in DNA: TGTGCCAGCAGCTTTAAGGGGGCAATTCATGGCTACACCTTC.

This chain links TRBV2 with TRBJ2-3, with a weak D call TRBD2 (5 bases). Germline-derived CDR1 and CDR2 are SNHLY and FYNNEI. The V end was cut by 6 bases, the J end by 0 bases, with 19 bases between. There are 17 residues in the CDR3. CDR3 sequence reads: CASRLSGQYSSTDTQYF. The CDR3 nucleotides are TGTGCCAGCAGGCTCAGCGGTCAATACTCTAGCACAGATACGCAGTATTTT.

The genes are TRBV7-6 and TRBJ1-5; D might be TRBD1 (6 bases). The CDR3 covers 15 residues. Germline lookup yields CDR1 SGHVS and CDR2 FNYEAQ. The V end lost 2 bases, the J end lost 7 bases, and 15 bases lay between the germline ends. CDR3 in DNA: TGTGCCAGCAGCTTAACGGGGGCTGAGGGGCAGCCCCAGCATTTT. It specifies CASSLTGAEGQPQHF.